This T cell receptor (delta chain) was sequenced in a study of gamma-delta T cells after stem cell transplantation. TCRdb re-called clones from the RT-PCR reads via CATT. The sample gives approximately 2,500 delta-chain clones, 44% of which show up once; about a fifth is in the top ten. CDR3 size: 19 residues. V was pared by 0 bases and J by 4 bases, with 17 bases of the junction left unmatched. Germline V gene lookup returns CDR1 GEAIGNYY and CDR2 EKD. This rearrangement joins TRDV2 to TRDJ1, with 9 bases aligning to TRDD3. Sequencing was done on a sample of gamma-delta T cells. The origin of this receptor is a human donor. It is not recorded whose cells these are; they may come from a transplant donor. In nucleotides, the CDR3 is TGTGCCTGTGACACCCTATCGGCCCTCCGGGGGGATACTGGCGATAAACTCATCTTT. Amino acid sequence: CACDTLSALRGDTGDKLIF.